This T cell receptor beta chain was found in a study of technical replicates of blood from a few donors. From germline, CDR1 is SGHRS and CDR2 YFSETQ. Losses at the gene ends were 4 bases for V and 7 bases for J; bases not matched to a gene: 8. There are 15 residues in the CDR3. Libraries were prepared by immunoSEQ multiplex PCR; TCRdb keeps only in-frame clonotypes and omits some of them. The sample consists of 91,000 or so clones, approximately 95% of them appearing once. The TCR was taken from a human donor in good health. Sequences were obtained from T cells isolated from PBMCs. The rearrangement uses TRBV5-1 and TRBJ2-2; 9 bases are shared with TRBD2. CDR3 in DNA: TGCGCCAGCAGCCGGGAGGGACTAGCAAACGGGGAGCTGTTTTTT. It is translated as CASSREGLANGELFF.